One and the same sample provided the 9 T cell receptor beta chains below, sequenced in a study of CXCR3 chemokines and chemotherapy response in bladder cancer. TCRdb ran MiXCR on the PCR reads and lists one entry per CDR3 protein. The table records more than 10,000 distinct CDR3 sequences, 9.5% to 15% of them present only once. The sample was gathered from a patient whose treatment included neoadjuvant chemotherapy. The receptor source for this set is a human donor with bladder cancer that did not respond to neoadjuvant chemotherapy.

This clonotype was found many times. CDR3 coding DNA: TGTGCCACCAGTGCGATAAGCGGGAGGGGTACCGGGGAGCTGTTTTTT. It specifies CATSAISGRGTGELFF. The V call is TRBV24-1, the J call TRBJ2-2, with 10 positions matching TRBD2. V trimming: 5 bases; J trimming: 5 bases; junction bases outside the gene matches: 7. Germline CDR1 is KGHDR and CDR2 is SFDVKD. The CDR3 runs to 16 residues.

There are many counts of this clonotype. The CDR3 sequence is CASSLGPLRAETQYF. The CDR3 DNA is TGTGCCAGCAGCCTCGGGCCCTTAAGGGCGGAGACCCAGTACTTC. This chain connects TRBV9 to TRBJ2-5; no reliable D call. The V end lost 4 bases, the J end lost 5 bases, and 18 bases lay between the germline ends. The CDR3 consists of 15 residues. Per the germline V gene, CDR1 is SGDLS and CDR2 is YYNGEE.

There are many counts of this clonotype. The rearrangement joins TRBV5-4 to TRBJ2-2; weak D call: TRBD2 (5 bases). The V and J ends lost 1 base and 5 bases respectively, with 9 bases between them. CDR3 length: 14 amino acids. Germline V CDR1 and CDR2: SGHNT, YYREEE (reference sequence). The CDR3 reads CASSLMGSTGELFF. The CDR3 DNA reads TGTGCCAGCAGCTTGATGGGGAGTACCGGGGAGCTGTTTTTT.

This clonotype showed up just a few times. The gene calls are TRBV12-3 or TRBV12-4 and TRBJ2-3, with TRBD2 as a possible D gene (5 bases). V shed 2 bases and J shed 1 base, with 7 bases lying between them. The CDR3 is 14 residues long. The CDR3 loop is CASSLLGGTDTQYF. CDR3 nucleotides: TGTGCCAGCAGTTTACTCGGGGGCACAGATACGCAGTATTTT.

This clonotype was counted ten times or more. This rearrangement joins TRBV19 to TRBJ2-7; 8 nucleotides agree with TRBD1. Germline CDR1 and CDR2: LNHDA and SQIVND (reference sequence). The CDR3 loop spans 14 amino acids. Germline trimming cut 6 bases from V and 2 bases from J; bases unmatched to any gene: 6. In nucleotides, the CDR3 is TGTGCCAGTAGGACGACAGGGGAGGCCTACGAGCAGTACTTC. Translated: CASRTTGEAYEQYF. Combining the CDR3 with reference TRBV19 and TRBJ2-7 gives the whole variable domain DGGITQSPKYLFRKEGQNVTLSCEQNLNHDAMYWYRQDPGQGLRLIYYSQIVNDFQKGDIAEGYSVSREKKESFPLTVTSAQKNPTAFYLCASRTTGEAYEQYFGPGTRLTVT.

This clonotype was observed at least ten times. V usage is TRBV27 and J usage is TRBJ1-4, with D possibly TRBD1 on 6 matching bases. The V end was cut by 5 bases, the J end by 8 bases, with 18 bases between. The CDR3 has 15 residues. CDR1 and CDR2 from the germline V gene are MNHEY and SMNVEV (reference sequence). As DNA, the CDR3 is TGTGCCAGCAGTGCCGGCGGGCAGGGGTGGGAAAAACTGTTTTTT. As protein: CASSAGGQGWEKLFF. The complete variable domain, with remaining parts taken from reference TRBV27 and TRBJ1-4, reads EAQVTQNPRYLITVTGKKLTVTCSQNMNHEYMSWYRQDPGLGLRQIYYSMNVEVTDKGDVPEGYKVSRKEKRNFPLILESPSPNQTSLYFCASSAGGQGWEKLFFGSGTQLSVL.

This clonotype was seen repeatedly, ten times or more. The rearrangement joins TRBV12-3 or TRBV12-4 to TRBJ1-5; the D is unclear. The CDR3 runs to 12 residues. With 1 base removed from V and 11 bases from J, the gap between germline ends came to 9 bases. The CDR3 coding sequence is TGTGCCAGCAGTTTAGTAGAGGGAACCCAGCATTTT. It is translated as CASSLVEGTQHF.

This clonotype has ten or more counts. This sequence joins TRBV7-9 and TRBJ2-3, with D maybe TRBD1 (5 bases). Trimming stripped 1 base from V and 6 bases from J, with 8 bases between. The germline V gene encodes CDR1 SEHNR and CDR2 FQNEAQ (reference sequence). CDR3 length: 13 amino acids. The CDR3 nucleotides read TGTGCCAGCAGCTTAGAGGGGTCGGATACGCAGTATTTT. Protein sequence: CASSLEGSDTQYF.

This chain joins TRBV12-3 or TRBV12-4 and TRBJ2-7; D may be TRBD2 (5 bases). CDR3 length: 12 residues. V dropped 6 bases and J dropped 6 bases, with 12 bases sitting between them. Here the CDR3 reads CASSRDQGEQYF. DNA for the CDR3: TGTGCCAGCAGCCGGGATCAAGGCGAGCAGTACTTC.